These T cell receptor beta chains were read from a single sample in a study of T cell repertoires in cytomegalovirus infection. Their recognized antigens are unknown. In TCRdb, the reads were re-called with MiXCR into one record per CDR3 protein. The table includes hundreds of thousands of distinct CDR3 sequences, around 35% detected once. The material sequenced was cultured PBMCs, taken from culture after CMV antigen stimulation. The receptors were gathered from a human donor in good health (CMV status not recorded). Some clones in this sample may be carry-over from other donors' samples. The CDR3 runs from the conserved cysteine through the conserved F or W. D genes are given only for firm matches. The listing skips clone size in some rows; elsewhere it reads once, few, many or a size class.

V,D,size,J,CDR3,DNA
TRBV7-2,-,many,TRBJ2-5,CASSTPRDTDEETQYF,TGTGCCAGCAGCACGCCCCGGGACACAGACGAAGAGACCCAGTACTTC
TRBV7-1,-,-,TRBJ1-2,CASSRLRPGGRGLDGYTF,TGTGCCAGCAGCCGACTCAGGCCCGGTGGCAGGGGCCTGGATGGCTACACCTTC
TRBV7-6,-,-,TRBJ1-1,CASSSRTDMNTEAFF,TGTGCCAGCAGCTCTCGGACGGACATGAACACTGAAGCTTTCTTT
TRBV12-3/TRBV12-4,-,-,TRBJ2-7,CASRRSSVYEQYF,TGTGCCAGCAGACGGTCTAGCGTCTACGAGCAGTACTTC
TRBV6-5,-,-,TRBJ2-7,CASSYSGLRGAYEQYF,TGTGCCAGCAGTTACTCGGGACTCCGTGGGGCCTACGAGCAGTACTTC
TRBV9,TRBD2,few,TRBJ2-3,CASSAGTTVSTDTQYF,TGTGCCAGCAGCGCCGGGACTACCGTTAGCACAGATACGCAGTATTTT
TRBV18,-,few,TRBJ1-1,CASSPGSAGAEAFF,TGTGCCAGCTCACCCGGGAGCGCGGGGGCTGAAGCTTTCTTT
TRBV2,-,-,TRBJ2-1,CASSLAEQFF,TGTGCCAGCAGTCTAGCCGAGCAGTTCTTC
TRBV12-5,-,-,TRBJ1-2,CATWAASYGYTF,TGTGCTACGTGGGCAGCCTCATATGGCTACACCTTC
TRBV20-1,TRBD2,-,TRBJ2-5,CSARDSLAGGRETQYF,TGCAGTGCTAGAGATTCCCTGGCGGGGGGTAGGGAGACCCAGTACTTC
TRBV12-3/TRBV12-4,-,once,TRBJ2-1,CASSLAVMPGADNEQFF,TGTGCCAGCAGTTTAGCCGTGATGCCGGGAGCTGACAATGAGCAGTTCTTC
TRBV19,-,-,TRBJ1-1,CASSIFRGEAFF,TGTGCCAGTAGTATCTTCCGGGGTGAAGCTTTCTTT
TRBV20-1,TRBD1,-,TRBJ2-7,CSAPTTGSLYEQYF,TGCAGTGCTCCCACGACAGGGAGTCTCTACGAGCAGTACTTC
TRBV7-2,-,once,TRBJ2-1,CASSLASTPLGGLYNEQFF,TGTGCCAGCAGCTTAGCGTCGACCCCTTTAGGGGGGTTATACAATGAGCAGTTCTTC
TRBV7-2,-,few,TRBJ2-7,CASSLRAGLYEQYF,TGTGCCAGCAGCTTACGGGCTGGTTTATACGAGCAGTACTTC
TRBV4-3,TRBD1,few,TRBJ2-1,CASSPRATGGGDEQFF,TGCGCCAGCAGCCCAAGGGCCACAGGGGGCGGGGATGAGCAGTTCTTC
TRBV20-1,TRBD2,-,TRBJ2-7,CSAPGTSGGSYEQYF,TGCAGTGCTCCCGGGACTAGTGGGGGAAGCTACGAGCAGTACTTC
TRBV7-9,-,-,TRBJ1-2,CASSEFQGYTF,TGTGCCAGCAGCGAGTTTCAAGGCTACACCTTC
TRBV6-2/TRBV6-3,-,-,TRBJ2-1,CASSFRDWSYNEQFF,TGTGCCAGCAGTTTCCGGGATTGGTCCTACAATGAGCAGTTCTTC
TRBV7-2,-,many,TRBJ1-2,CASSPKGGSGYTF,TGTGCCAGCAGCCCCAAAGGTGGGAGTGGCTACACCTTC
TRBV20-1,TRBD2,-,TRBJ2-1,CSAQTGTRVRIITNEQFF,TGCAGTGCTCAGACCGGGACTAGGGTACGAATAATTACCAATGAGCAGTTCTTC
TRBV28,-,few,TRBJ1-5,CASSLTGRGSNQPQHF,TGTGCCAGCAGTTTGACCGGGAGAGGTAGCAATCAGCCCCAGCATTTT
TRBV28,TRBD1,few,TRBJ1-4,CASSPGTGSEEKLFF,TGTGCCAGCAGTCCCGGGACAGGTAGTGAGGAAAAACTGTTTTTT